This T cell receptor (beta chain) appears in the sequencing data of a study of identifying expanded T cells in peripheral blood (dated by TCRdb to between 2017 and 2020). With respect to the entire study: Separate aliquots of the same genomic DNA pool were sequenced to produce technical replicates, and four replicates were compared in pairs. Overall results and qualifications from the work: Across all healthy donors, variance in clone template counts between approximately two-week samples was found to increase significantly with total template count. The binomial model flagged about 1.1 differentially abundant clones between technical replicates but approximately 16 over about 2 weeks and under 25 over about four weeks. The authors expected biological variance in healthy repertoires might increase further over much longer intervals such as months to years. Across all healthy-donor time intervals, the beta-binomial model significantly cut both the number of clones called differentially abundant and the false-positive rate.

The immunoSEQ Assay, which relies on bias-controlled multiplex PCR amplification of genomic DNA, was used to profile TCRbeta CDR3 regions. The paper's data handling went like this. To quantify the absolute abundance of each unique TCRbeta CDR3 region, the sequences were collapsed and filtered. Differential abundance was assessed using a binomial (Fisher-equivalent) model and a beta-binomial model in which time-dependent variance fitted from healthy donors was added. Clones with fewer than 5 combined templates were removed, and differential abundance was called for clones with a Benjamini-Hochberg FDR below 0.01. Beta-binomial variance was modeled as a function of total template count across the two samples using the form v = (b*log(k)+a)^2. The table was pulled from immuneACCESS by TCRdb, which kept in-frame rearrangements only. Such tables lose some clones; where checked, under half of the loss comes from unresolved V genes, and the rest has no known cause. D and trimming were read from the DNA, whereas the V and J calls and clone size are those reported in that table. The sample includes approximately 97,000 clones, with about 91% observed a single time. Roughly 13% of the sample rests with the top ten.

Regarding this clone: Its antigen has not been determined. No base quality values were provided; no much bigger clone lies one nucleotide off.

Measured from the cysteine to the phenylalanine, the CDR3 is 14 residues long. Only CDR3 DNA remains: 42 bases, in frame from the first base. Looking up the germline V gene yields CDR1 MNHNS and CDR2 SASEGT. V is trimmed back by 3 bases and J by 8 bases, and the junction contains 7 bases that no gene match accounts for. No immune events such as infections were documented for the healthy donors during the collection period. Time-dependent variance in a beta-binomial model of T-cell clone differential abundance was calibrated using healthy-donor blood repertoires as a training cohort. The training cohort included around ten healthy donors, of whom 3 were female and 7 were male. Donor ages ranged from about 29 to 70 years, with an average of about 44 years. Whole blood from each healthy donor was obtained from a commercial supplier and was collected at three time points about 15 days apart. For immunosequencing, genomic DNA was extracted from whole blood that had not been sorted.

Sequenced material: blood. The chain is made from TRBV6-1 and TRBJ2-1; TRBD2 lines up with 7 middle nucleotides. The source is a person aged 18 to 75 in good health. The DNA reads TGTGCCAGCAGTGATTGGTGGGCGGGGGATGAGCAGTTCTTC. This yields the protein CASSDWWAGDEQFF.